This TCR beta chain was captured in a study of T cell responses to AZD1222 COVID-19 vaccine. Using immunoSEQ multiplex PCR, the repertoire was profiled, and TCRdb retains in-frame clones only, with some absent. The sample has roughly 130,000 clones, about 91% seen once. This CDR3 comprises 14 residues. Germline lookup yields CDR1 MNHEY and CDR2 SMNVEV (reference sequence). V lost 0 bases, J lost 7 bases, and 2 bases stayed unmatched. The J gene is TRBJ2-2, the V gene TRBV27, with 7 bases aligning to TRBD1. The TCR sequence derives from an adult in good health. This specimen consisted of peripheral blood, obtained on day 0 of AZD1222 vaccination. The CDR3 loop reads CASSLSTGRGELFF. DNA for the CDR3: TGTGCCAGCAGTTTATCGACAGGGCGCGGGGAGCTGTTTTTT.